This T cell receptor (beta chain) was captured in a study of blood T cell repertoires in COVID-19. From germline, CDR1 is SGHRS and CDR2 YFSETQ. Trimming removed 5 bases at V and 3 bases at J, with 14 bases between. The CDR3 contains 15 residues. The authors' processing: Reference gene primer amplification yielded estimated nucleated cell counts. Profiled with immunoSEQ multiplex PCR; TCRdb holds only in-frame clones, not every one. V and J calls and clone size follow that table, whereas D and trimming were derived from the DNA. Of around 160,000 clones listed, 70% to 90% were seen once; the top ten hold roughly 8%.

Sequencing was performed on peripheral blood. This rearrangement joins TRBV5-1 to TRBJ1-4; perhaps TRBD1 as D (6 bases). This receptor was obtained from a woman aged 60-75 years with COVID-19, enrolled during active disease. The CDR3 is CASRTGSQANEKLFF. CDR3 DNA sequence: TGCGCCAGCAGGACAGGTAGTCAAGCTAATGAAAAACTGTTTTTT. The whole variable domain, filled in from reference TRBV5-1 and TRBJ1-4, reads KAGVTQTPRYLIKTRGQQVTLSCSPISGHRSVSWYQQTPGQGLQFLFEYFSETQRNKGNFPGRFSGRQFSNSRSEMNVSTLELGDSALYLCASRTGSQANEKLFFGSGTQLSVL.